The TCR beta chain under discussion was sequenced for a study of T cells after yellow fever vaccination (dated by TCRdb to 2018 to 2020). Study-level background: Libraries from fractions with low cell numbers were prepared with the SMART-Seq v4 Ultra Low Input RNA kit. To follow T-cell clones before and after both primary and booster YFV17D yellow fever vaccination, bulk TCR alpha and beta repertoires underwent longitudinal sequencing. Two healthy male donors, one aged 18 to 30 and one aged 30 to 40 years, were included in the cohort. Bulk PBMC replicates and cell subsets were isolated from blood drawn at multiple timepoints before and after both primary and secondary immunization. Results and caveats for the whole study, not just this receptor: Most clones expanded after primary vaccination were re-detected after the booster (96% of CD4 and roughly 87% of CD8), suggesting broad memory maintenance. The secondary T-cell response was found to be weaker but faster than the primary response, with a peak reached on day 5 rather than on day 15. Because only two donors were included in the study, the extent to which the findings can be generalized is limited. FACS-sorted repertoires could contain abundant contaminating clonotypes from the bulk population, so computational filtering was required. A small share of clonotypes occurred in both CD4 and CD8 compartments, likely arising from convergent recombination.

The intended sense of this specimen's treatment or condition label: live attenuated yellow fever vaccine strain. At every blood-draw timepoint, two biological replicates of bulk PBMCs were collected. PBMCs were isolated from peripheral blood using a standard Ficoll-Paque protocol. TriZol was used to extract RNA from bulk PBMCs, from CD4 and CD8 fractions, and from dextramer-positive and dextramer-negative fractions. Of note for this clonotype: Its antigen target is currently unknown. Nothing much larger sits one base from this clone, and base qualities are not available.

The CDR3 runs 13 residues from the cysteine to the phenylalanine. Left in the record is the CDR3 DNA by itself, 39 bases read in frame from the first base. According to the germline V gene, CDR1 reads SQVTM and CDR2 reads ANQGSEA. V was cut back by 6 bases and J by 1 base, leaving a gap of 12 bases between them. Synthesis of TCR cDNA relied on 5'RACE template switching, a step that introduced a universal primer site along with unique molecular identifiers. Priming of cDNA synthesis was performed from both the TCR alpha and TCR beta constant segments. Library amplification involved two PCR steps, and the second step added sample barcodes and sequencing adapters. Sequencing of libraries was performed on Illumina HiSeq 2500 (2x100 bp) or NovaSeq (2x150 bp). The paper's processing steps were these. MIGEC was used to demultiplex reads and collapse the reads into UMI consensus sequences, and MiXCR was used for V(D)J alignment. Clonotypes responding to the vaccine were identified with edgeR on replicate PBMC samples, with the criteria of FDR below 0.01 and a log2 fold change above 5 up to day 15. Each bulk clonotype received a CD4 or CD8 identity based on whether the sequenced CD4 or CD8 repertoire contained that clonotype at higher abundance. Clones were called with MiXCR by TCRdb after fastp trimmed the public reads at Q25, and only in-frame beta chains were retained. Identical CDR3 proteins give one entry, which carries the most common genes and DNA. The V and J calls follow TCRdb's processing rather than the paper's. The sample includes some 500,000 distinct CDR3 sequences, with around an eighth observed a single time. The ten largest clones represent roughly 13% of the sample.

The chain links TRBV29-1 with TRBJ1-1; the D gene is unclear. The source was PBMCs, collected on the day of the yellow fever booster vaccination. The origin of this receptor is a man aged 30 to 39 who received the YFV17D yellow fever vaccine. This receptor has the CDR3 CSVRNQRNTEAFF. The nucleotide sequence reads TGCAGCGTAAGGAACCAGCGGAACACTGAAGCTTTCTTT.